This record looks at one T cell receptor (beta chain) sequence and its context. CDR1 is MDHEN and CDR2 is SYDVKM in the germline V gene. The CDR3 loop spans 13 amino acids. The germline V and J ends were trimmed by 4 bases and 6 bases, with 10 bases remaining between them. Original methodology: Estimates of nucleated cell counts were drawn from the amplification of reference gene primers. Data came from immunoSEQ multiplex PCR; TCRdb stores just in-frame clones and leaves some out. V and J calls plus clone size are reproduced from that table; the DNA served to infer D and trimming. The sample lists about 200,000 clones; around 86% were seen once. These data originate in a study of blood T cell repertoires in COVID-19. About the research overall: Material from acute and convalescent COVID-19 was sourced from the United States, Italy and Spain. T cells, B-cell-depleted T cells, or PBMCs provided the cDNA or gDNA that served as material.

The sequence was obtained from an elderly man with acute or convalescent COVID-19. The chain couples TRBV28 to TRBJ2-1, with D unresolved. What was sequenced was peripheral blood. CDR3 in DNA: TGTGCCAGCAGTTATACGAACTCCAATGAGCAGTTCTTC. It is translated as CASSYTNSNEQFF.